In this sample, the clone carrying this T cell receptor (beta chain) turned up many times. Its matching antigen is unknown. Unique molecular identifiers tagged the TCR beta cDNA libraries. Each CDR3 protein gets one entry after TCRdb re-called the PCR reads with MiXCR. The sample shows about 210,000 distinct CDR3 sequences, 29% of them seen only once. CDR3 length equals 15 residues. The ends were cut back, 1 base at V and 8 bases at J, with 17 bases in the middle. Germline V lookup: CDR1 DFQATT, CDR2 SNEGSKA (reference sequence). The data stem from a study of post-analysis software for immune sequencing data. Study-wide results and limits: About 5 TRBV segments were significantly more frequent in patients than in controls. TRBV5-6, TRBV5-1 and TRBV20-1 were among these segments.

V and J are TRBV20-1 and TRBJ1-4, with D hard to call. The sequenced material came from blood. The TCR comes from a girl younger than 18 with multiple sclerosis. As DNA, the CDR3 is TGCAGTGCTAGAGTCTTAGCGGGCGATCAAGAAAAACTGTTTTTT. Its translation: CSARVLAGDQEKLFF.